A selection of T cell receptor beta chains follows, all from one sample in a study of blood T cell repertoires in COVID-19. Clones were read by immunoSEQ multiplex PCR, and TCRdb kept only the in-frame ones, dropping some. Of around 250,000 clones listed, almost 85% are singletons. The sample was peripheral blood. All receptors come from a man aged 50-60 years with active or convalescent COVID-19. CDR3s include the opening cysteine and the closing phenylalanine or tryptophan. D genes are given only for firm matches. The listing skips clone size in some rows; elsewhere it reads once, few, many or a size class.

CDR3 protein,CDR3 DNA,V gene,J gene,clone size,CDR3 length,D gene
CAWRDGTLAFF,TGTGCCTGGAGGGATGGGACATTGGCTTTCTTT,TRBV30,TRBJ1-1,.,11,.
CASSRDLARDTQYF,TGTGCCAGCAGCCGGGACTTAGCAAGAGATACGCAGTATTTT,TRBV7-8,TRBJ2-3,.,14,.
CASSSLPWGRGHETQYF,TGTGCCAGCAGCTCTCTCCCTTGGGGCAGGGGGCACGAGACCCAGTACTTC,TRBV7-8,TRBJ2-5,few,17,TRBD1
CATSDSAGAAYNEQFF,TGTGCCACCAGTGATTCAGCGGGTGCAGCCTACAATGAGCAGTTCTTC,TRBV24-1,TRBJ2-1,.,16,.
CASSLFQGGNTEAFF,TGTGCCAGCAGTTTATTTCAGGGGGGGAACACTGAAGCTTTCTTT,TRBV28,TRBJ1-1,few,15,TRBD1
CASRHDRVSGNTIYF,TGTGCCAGCAGACATGACAGGGTCTCTGGAAACACCATATATTTT,TRBV28,TRBJ1-3,.,15,TRBD1
CASSLDGLAGGEQYF,TGCGCCAGCAGCTTGGACGGACTAGCGGGAGGGGAGCAGTACTTC,TRBV5-1,TRBJ2-7,.,15,TRBD2
CASSWGGSGGSAGELFF,TGTGCCAGCAGCTGGGGTGGAAGCGGGGGGTCGGCCGGGGAGCTGTTTTTT,TRBV5-4,TRBJ2-2,.,17,TRBD2
CASSLTSGGSYEQYF,TGTGCCAGTAGTCTGACTAGCGGGGGTTCCTACGAGCAGTACTTC,TRBV19,TRBJ2-7,.,15,TRBD2
CASSELGSRGETQYF,TGCGCCAGCAGTGAGCTCGGGAGTAGGGGAGAGACCCAGTACTTC,TRBV10-2,TRBJ2-5,.,15,.
CASSVAGLESNEQFF,TGTGCCAGCAGCGTAGCAGGACTAGAAAGCAATGAGCAGTTCTTC,TRBV9,TRBJ2-1,.,15,TRBD2
CASTQGGGDSTEAFF,TGTGCCAGCACCCAAGGAGGCGGAGATAGCACTGAAGCTTTCTTT,TRBV6-5,TRBJ1-1,few,15,.
CASSVIGGNYGYTF,TGTGCCAGCAGTGTTATAGGGGGCAACTATGGCTACACCTTC,TRBV28,TRBJ1-2,.,14,TRBD1
CSVEGQGWYGYTF,TGCAGCGTTGAGGGACAGGGCTGGTATGGCTACACCTTC,TRBV29-1,TRBJ1-2,.,13,TRBD1
CASCTTYATTLLYEQYF,TGTGCCAGCTGTACCACGTACGCCACCACCTTACTTTACGAGCAGTACTTC,TRBV18,TRBJ2-7,.,17,.
CASSQSGLYYNEQFF,TGCGCCAGCAGCCAATCGGGACTTTACTACAATGAGCAGTTCTTC,TRBV4-1,TRBJ2-1,.,15,.
CASSPPGAANYGYTF,TGTGCCAGCTCACCACCGGGAGCAGCTAACTATGGCTACACCTTC,TRBV18,TRBJ1-2,.,15,.
CASSTHPGQGDGYTF,TGTGCCAGCAGTACCCATCCCGGGCAGGGGGATGGCTACACCTTC,TRBV6-6,TRBJ1-2,.,15,TRBD1
CASTATSGSSYEQYF,TGTGCCAGCACAGCGACTAGCGGCTCCTCCTACGAGCAGTACTTC,TRBV7-9,TRBJ2-7,.,15,TRBD2
CASSAGQGVSKNIQYF,TGTGCCAGCAGCGCGGGACAGGGGGTTTCCAAAAACATTCAGTACTTC,TRBV9,TRBJ2-4,.,16,TRBD1
CASSSFREQFF,TGTGCCAGCAGTTCCTTCAGGGAGCAGTTCTTC,TRBV14,TRBJ2-1,.,11,.
CAWSRQGKEKLFF,TGTGCCTGGAGCCGACAGGGAAAAGAAAAACTGTTTTTT,TRBV30,TRBJ1-4,.,13,TRBD1
CAWSFQGVSPLHF,TGTGCCTGGAGTTTCCAGGGGGTTTCACCCCTCCACTTT,TRBV30,TRBJ1-6,few,13,TRBD1
CASSYPGTSGSDRGQFF,TGTGCCAGCAGTTACCCCGGGACTAGCGGGAGCGATCGTGGGCAGTTCTTC,TRBV6-2/TRBV6-3,TRBJ2-1,.,17,TRBD2
CAISERTSGIADTQYF,TGTGCCATCAGTGAGCGGACTAGCGGGATAGCAGATACGCAGTATTTT,TRBV10-3,TRBJ2-3,.,16,TRBD2
CASSSGTGDSNSPLHF,TGCGCCAGCAGCTCCGGGACAGGGGATTCTAATTCACCCCTCCACTTT,TRBV5-1,TRBJ1-6,.,16,TRBD1
CASSLESRGPYEQYF,TGTGCCAGCAGCTTAGAATCCAGGGGGCCCTACGAGCAGTACTTC,TRBV7-2,TRBJ2-7,.,15,TRBD1
CASKGSPGGGGYTF,TGTGCCAGCAAGGGCTCCCCGGGGGGAGGAGGCTACACCTTC,TRBV2,TRBJ1-2,.,14,.
CASSSPGLGGYNEQFF,TGTGCCAGCAGCTCGCCGGGACTAGGGGGGTACAATGAGCAGTTCTTC,TRBV13,TRBJ2-1,.,16,TRBD2
CASSSQGFGNQPQHF,TGTGCCAGCAGTTCGCAGGGATTCGGCAATCAGCCCCAGCATTTT,TRBV6-5,TRBJ1-5,.,15,.
CASSQDTRLAWADTQYF,TGCGCCAGCAGCCAAGATACCAGACTAGCGTGGGCAGATACGCAGTATTTT,TRBV4-1,TRBJ2-3,.,17,TRBD2
CASRETGGYERYF,TGTGCCAGCAGAGAGACAGGGGGCTACGAGCGGTACTTC,TRBV28,TRBJ2-7,.,13,TRBD1
CATAKTGGLYEQYF,TGTGCCACCGCGAAGACAGGGGGCTTGTACGAGCAGTACTTC,TRBV6-5,TRBJ2-7,.,14,TRBD1
CASSLEERAPLAKNIQYF,TGTGCCAGCAGTTTAGAGGAGCGGGCCCCGCTAGCCAAAAACATTCAGTACTTC,TRBV28,TRBJ2-4,.,18,.
CASSPRRTAYEQYF,TGTGCCAGCAGCCCGAGGAGGACAGCCTACGAGCAGTACTTC,TRBV13,TRBJ2-7,.,14,.
CASSYFSGTTETQYF,TGTGCCAGCAGTTACTTTAGCGGGACGACGGAGACCCAGTACTTC,TRBV6-6,TRBJ2-5,.,15,TRBD2
CASSLSGGPNQPQHF,TGTGCCAGCAGTTTATCAGGGGGCCCCAATCAGCCCCAGCATTTT,TRBV28,TRBJ1-5,.,15,TRBD1
CSVRGNTGANVLTF,TGCAGCGTTCGAGGAAACACTGGGGCCAACGTCCTGACTTTC,TRBV29-1,TRBJ2-6,.,14,.
CASGFRPVGKYYEQYF,TGTGCTAGTGGTTTTCGGCCGGTGGGCAAATACTACGAGCAGTACTTC,TRBV12-5,TRBJ2-7,.,16,.
CASSLLGTGGDEQFF,TGTGCCAGCAGCTTATTAGGGACAGGAGGAGATGAGCAGTTCTTC,TRBV7-2,TRBJ2-1,.,15,TRBD1
CASSGVADSPLHF,TGTGCCAGCTCAGGGGTGGCGGATTCACCCCTCCACTTT,TRBV6-5,TRBJ1-6,.,13,.
CARSPGHPRHYGYTF,TGTGCCAGGTCTCCGGGACACCCGAGGCACTATGGCTACACCTTC,TRBV21-1,TRBJ1-2,.,15,.